The entry below describes one T cell receptor (beta chain). The target antigen is unknown. This sample was taken from a study of breast tumors, draining lymph nodes, adjacent tissues. The CDR3 is made up of 14 amino acids. The V and J ends lost 6 bases and 3 bases, in that order; junction bases with no gene match: 4. Per germline, CDR1 ENHRY and CDR2 SYGVKD. Breast cancer patients provided tissue from their axillary draining lymph nodes. TCRdb recomputed calls from the multiplex PCR reads with MiXCR, one row per CDR3 protein. The sample has about 230,000 distinct CDR3 sequences; 32% are singletons. Overall study findings and caveats: Most tumor T cells seemingly derive from lymph node, then expand in tumor. Luminal-like breast cancer showed significantly greater tumor-nontumor repertoire similarity than basal-like breast cancer did. Tumor T cell lymph node origin was a supported hypothesis, not proven. Compared with lymph nodes, tumors were less diverse; compared with nontumor tissue, more.

What was sequenced was axillary lymph node tissue. The sequence was obtained from a female donor with breast cancer. Some clones in this sample may be carry-over from other donors' samples. The chain combines TRBV10-3 with TRBJ2-3, with 9 bases fitting TRBD1. Here the CDR3 DNA reads TGTGCCATCAGCAGACAGGGGGGGACAGATACGCAGTATTTT. Translation: CAISRQGGTDTQYF.